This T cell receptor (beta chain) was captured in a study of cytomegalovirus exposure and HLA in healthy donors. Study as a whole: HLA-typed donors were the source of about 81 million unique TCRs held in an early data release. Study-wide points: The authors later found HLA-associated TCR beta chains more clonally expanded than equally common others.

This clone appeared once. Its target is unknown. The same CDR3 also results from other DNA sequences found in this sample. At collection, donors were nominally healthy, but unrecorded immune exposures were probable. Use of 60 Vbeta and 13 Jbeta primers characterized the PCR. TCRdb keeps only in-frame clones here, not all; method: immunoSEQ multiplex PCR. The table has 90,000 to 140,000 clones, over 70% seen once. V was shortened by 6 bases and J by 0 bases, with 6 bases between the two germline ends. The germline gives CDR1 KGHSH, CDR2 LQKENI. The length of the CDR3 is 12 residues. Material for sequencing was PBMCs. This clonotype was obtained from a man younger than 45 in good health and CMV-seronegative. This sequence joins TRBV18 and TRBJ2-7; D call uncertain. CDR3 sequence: CASSPSSYEQYF. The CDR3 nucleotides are TGTGCCAGCTCTCCCAGCTCCTACGAGCAGTACTTC.